The clone carrying this TCR beta chain was seen only a few times. Its antigen is not known. The data are from a study of T-cell reconstitution after alpha-beta-depleted transplantation in children. Germline CDR1 is DFQATT and CDR2 is SNEGSKA (reference sequence). The length of the CDR3 is 15 residues. V lost 3 bases to trimming and J lost 3 bases; unmatched junction nucleotides: 7. The TCRbeta library incorporated unique molecular identifiers. TCRdb passed the PCR reads through MiXCR, listing each CDR3 protein once. The sample contains about 980,000 distinct CDR3 sequences, about 29% of which appear only once. The study, taken as a whole, reports: Expanded graft clones, several hundred of them, were reportedly the source of alpha-beta T cells about two months after transplant. Where some patients showed high TCRbeta diversity at day 60, it came from recipient T cells and thymic progenitors that had survived. T-cell counts and diversity were attributed mostly to newly produced T cells one year after transplant.

The material was PBMCs, mostly from graft donor cells, obtained 360 days after TCRalphabeta/CD19-depleted stem cell transplant. This chain joins TRBV20-1 and TRBJ2-4; 8 bases agree with TRBD1. The sequence derives from a boy less than two years old who had a stem cell transplant for SCID, so the T cells may come from the graft donor. CDR3 region: CSARDREWGKNIQYF. CDR3 DNA: TGCAGTGCTAGGGACAGGGAGTGGGGCAAAAACATTCAGTACTTC.